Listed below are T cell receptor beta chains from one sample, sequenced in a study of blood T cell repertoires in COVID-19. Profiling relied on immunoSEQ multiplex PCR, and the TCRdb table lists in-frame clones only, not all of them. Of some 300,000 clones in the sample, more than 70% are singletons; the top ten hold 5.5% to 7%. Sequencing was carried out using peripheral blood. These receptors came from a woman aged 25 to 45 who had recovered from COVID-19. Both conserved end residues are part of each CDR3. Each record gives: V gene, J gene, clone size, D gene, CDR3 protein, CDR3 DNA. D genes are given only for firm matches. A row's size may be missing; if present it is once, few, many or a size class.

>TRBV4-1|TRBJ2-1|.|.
CASSQGGGPYNEQFF
TGCGCCAGCAGCCAGGGAGGGGGGCCCTACAATGAGCAGTTCTTC
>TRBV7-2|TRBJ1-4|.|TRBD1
CASSGRGRVNEKLFF
TGTGCCAGCAGCGGCAGGGGGCGGGTTAATGAAAAACTGTTTTTT
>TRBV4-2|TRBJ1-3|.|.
CASSPQQGSGNTIYF
TGTGCCAGCAGCCCACAACAGGGCTCTGGAAACACCATATATTTT
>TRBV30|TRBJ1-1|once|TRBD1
CAWIGRGREAFF
TGTGCCTGGATCGGCAGGGGGCGCGAAGCTTTCTTT
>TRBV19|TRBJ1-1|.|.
CASSPKRSPSGPEAFF
TGTGCCAGTAGTCCTAAGAGGTCCCCCAGCGGTCCTGAAGCTTTCTTT
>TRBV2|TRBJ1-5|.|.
CASSESGEDQPQHF
TGTGCCAGCAGTGAATCGGGGGAAGATCAGCCCCAGCATTTT
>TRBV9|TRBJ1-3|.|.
CASSVAGDTFPNTIYF
TGTGCCAGCAGCGTAGCAGGGGACACCTTCCCAAACACCATATATTTT
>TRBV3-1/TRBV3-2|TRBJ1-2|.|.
CASSQGQGRSYGYTF
TGTGCCAGCAGCCAAGGTCAGGGCCGTAGCTATGGCTACACCTTC
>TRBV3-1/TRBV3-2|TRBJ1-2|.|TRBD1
CASSLMRGQGAGGYTF
TGTGCCAGCAGCCTTATGCGGGGGCAGGGGGCTGGTGGCTACACCTTC
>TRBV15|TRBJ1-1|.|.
CATSWGRDTEAFF
TGTGCCACCAGCTGGGGGAGGGACACTGAAGCTTTCTTT
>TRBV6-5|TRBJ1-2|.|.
CASSYLDSSYGYTF
TGTGCCAGCAGTTACTTGGACAGTTCCTATGGCTACACCTTC
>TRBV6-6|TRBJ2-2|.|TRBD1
CASSYVRGHNTGELFF
TGTGCCAGCAGTTACGTGAGGGGGCATAACACCGGGGAGCTGTTTTTT
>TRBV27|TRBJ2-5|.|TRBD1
CASSLGTGAGSLETQYF
TGTGCCAGCAGTCTCGGGACAGGGGCCGGTTCGTTGGAGACCCAGTACTTC
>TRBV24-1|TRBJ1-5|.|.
CATSDPGGGNQPQHF
TGTGCCACCAGTGATCCCGGGGGAGGGAATCAGCCCCAGCATTTT
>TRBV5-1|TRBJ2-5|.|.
CASSLGTGAETQYF
TGCGCCAGCAGCTTGGGAACCGGAGCTGAGACCCAGTACTTC
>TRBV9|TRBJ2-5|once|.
CASSVHGALGETQYF
TGTGCCAGCAGCGTCCATGGAGCATTAGGAGAGACCCAGTACTTC
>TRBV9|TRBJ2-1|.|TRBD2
CASSPWTSGGVNEQFF
TGTGCCAGCAGCCCGTGGACTAGCGGGGGGGTTAATGAGCAGTTCTTC
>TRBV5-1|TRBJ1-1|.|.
CASSLGTLTNTEAFF
TGCGCCAGCAGCTTGGGAACTCTTACGAACACTGAAGCTTTCTTT
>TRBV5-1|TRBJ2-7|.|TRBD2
CASSLERTSGDDEQYF
TGCGCCAGCAGCTTGGAACGGACTAGCGGGGACGACGAGCAGTACTTC
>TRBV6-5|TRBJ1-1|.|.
CASRLGGFIYTEAFF
TGTGCCAGCAGATTGGGGGGGTTTATTTACACTGAAGCTTTCTTT
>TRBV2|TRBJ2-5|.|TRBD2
CASSTSVETQYF
TGTGCCAGCAGCACTAGCGTTGAGACCCAGTACTTC
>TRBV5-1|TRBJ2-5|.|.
CASSLAGETQYF
TGCGCCAGCAGCTTGGCCGGGGAGACCCAGTACTTC
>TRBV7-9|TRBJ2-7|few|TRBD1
CASSLQGAYEQYF
TGTGCCAGCAGCTTACAGGGGGCCTACGAGCAGTACTTC
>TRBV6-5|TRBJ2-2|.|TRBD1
CASRIETGGSGELFF
TGTGCCAGCAGGATCGAGACAGGGGGATCCGGGGAGCTGTTTTTT
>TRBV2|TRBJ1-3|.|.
CASGGLSGNTIYF
TGTGCCAGCGGAGGTCTCTCGGGAAACACCATATATTTT
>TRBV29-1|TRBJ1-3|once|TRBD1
CSVALETGGGNTIYF
TGCAGCGTTGCTTTAGAGACAGGGGGTGGAAACACCATATATTTT
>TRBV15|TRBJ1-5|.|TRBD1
CATSDRGGNQPQHF
TGTGCCACCAGCGACAGGGGGGGCAATCAGCCCCAGCATTTT
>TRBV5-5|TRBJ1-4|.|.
CASSFRTVATNEKLFF
TGTGCCAGCAGCTTTCGGACAGTTGCAACTAATGAAAAACTGTTTTTT
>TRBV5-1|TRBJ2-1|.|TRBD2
CASSGPAGGSSYNEQFF
TGCGCCAGCAGCGGACCAGCGGGGGGCAGCTCCTACAATGAGCAGTTCTTC